This T cell receptor (beta chain) was observed in a study of T cell responses to AZD1222 COVID-19 vaccine. Whole-study results and caveats: Distributed over spike, vaccine-associated CD4 TCRs predominated at 160-218 and 743-854. Baseline seropositivity occurred in only six or seven AZD1222 recipients. There were repertoire samples only from the period after the peak T cell response. Of spike-specific TCRs, nearly half reportedly target regions left unmutated in variants.

Clones were sequenced by immunoSEQ multiplex PCR, and TCRdb holds only the in-frame ones, with some missing. The sample consists of over 120,000 clones, 92% of them appearing once. A word on this clone: What it binds is not known.

This CDR3 has 15 residues. Trimming shortened V by 7 bases and J by 2 bases, and 17 bases separated the two germline ends. Germline V gives CDR1 MNHEY, CDR2 SVGAGI. This TCR derives from an adult who received the AZD1222 COVID-19 vaccine. The rearrangement uses TRBV6-5 and TRBJ1-1; D remains ambiguous. The specimen comprised peripheral blood, sampled 28 days after the second AZD1222 dose. The CDR3 sequence is CASIRLPGTNTEAFF. DNA for the CDR3: TGTGCCAGCATTCGGCTTCCAGGAACCAACACTGAAGCTTTCTTT.